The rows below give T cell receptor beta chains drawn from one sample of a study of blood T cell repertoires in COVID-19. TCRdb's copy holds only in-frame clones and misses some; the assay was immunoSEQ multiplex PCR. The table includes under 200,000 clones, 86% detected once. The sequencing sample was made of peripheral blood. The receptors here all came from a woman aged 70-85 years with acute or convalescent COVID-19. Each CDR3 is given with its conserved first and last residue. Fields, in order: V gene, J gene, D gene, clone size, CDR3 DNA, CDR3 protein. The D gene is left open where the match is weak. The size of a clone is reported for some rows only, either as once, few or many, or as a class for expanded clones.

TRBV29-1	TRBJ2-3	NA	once	TGCAGCGTTGTACCCGGGAGCACAGATACGCAGTATTTT	CSVVPGSTDTQYF
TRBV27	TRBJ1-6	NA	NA	TGTGCCAGCAGAAGGGGGTGGGGGTTTTCACCCCTCCACTTT	CASRRGWGFSPLHF
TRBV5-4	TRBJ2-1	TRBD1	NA	TGTGCCAGCAGCTTGGACCAGGGGGTTTACAATGAGCAGTTCTTC	CASSLDQGVYNEQFF
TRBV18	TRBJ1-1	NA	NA	TGTGCCAGCTCAGAACAGGCCGCAGCCACTGAAGCTTTCTTT	CASSEQAAATEAFF
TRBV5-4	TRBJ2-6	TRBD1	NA	TGTGCCAGCAGCCGGACAGGGACAGGGGCCAACGTCCTGACTTTC	CASSRTGTGANVLTF
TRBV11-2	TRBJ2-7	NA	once	TGTGCCAGCAGCTTGAGCCCCCGGCGGAAATCGGGAGAGCAGTACTTC	CASSLSPRRKSGEQYF
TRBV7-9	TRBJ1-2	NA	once	TGTGCCAGCAGCTTAGTTGACAGTAACTATGGCTACACCTTC	CASSLVDSNYGYTF
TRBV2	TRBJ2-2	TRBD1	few	TGTGCCAGCAGTGTTATGACAGGGCAAATCGGGGAGCTGTTTTTT	CASSVMTGQIGELFF
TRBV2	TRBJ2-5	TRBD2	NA	TGTGCCAGCAGACAATGGGGGGGGAAGCAAGAGACCCAGTACTTC	CASRQWGGKQETQYF
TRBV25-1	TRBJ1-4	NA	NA	TGTGCCAGCCCGCCAGGCAATTTGGGAGCAACTAATGAAAAACTGTTTTTT	CASPPGNLGATNEKLFF
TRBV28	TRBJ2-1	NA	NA	TGTGCCAGCTTGAGGGACAATGAGCAGTTCTTC	CASLRDNEQFF
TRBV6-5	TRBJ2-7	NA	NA	TGTGCCAGCAGCAGATTTGAGGAGAGCTCCTACGAGCAGTACTTC	CASSRFEESSYEQYF
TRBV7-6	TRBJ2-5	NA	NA	TGTGCCAGCAGCTCAGTCGAGGGTCTTGGGGAGACCCAGTACTTC	CASSSVEGLGETQYF
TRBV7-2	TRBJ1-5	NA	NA	TGTGCCAGCAGCATAGCCCGGGAGCCCCAGCATTTT	CASSIAREPQHF
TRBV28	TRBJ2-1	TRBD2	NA	TGTGCCAGCAGTTCGGGCGGGAGGGGCAATGAGCAGTTCTTC	CASSSGGRGNEQFF
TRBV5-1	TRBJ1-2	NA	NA	TGCGCCAGCAGCTCCCCGACAGGCTCCTATGGCTACACCTTC	CASSSPTGSYGYTF
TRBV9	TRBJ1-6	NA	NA	TGTGCCAGCAGCTTAAGCGGGGGGGGCGCGATAAATTCACCCCTCCACTTT	CASSLSGGGAINSPLHF
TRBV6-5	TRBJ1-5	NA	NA	TGTGCCAGCAGTTACAGGAGAAATCAGCCCCAGCATTTT	CASSYRRNQPQHF
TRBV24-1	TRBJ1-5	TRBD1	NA	TGTGCCACCAGTGATTTGCACTTTGTCGAGACAGGGGGAGAGCAGCCCCAGCATTTT	CATSDLHFVETGGEQPQHF
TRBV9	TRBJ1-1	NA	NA	TGTGCCAGCAGCGTAGGTCCAGGAGGCCTGAACACTGAAGCTTTCTTT	CASSVGPGGLNTEAFF
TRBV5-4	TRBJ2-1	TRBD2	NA	TGTGCCAGCAGCTTGGGGGCGGGAGGGGATGAGCAGTTCTTC	CASSLGAGGDEQFF
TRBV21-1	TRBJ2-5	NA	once	TGTGCCAGCAGCAAAGTAAGGAGGGTTCGGGAGACCCAGTACTTC	CASSKVRRVRETQYF
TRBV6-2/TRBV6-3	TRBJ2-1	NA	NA	TGTGCCAGCAGTTACTCAGGGACTTTTTACAATGAGCAGTTCTTC	CASSYSGTFYNEQFF
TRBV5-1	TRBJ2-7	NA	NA	TGCGCCAGCAGCTTGGGAACTAGGCGTAACGAGCAGTACTTC	CASSLGTRRNEQYF
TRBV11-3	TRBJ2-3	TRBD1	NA	TGTGCCAGCAGCCGGGACAGGGGCGAGCAGGGTACGCAGTATTTT	CASSRDRGEQGTQYF
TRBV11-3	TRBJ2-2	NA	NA	TGTGCCAGCAGCTTGGGGCCCGGACGGGCCGGGGAGCTGTTTTTT	CASSLGPGRAGELFF
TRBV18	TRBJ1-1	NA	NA	TGTGCCAGCTCTCGGAGCTTGAACACTGAAGCTTTCTTT	CASSRSLNTEAFF
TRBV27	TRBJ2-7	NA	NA	TGTGCCAGCAGTTTGGAGGGACTGCACTACGAGCAGTACTTC	CASSLEGLHYEQYF
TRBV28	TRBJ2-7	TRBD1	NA	TGTGCCAGCAGTTCGACAGGGTTGGGCTCCTACGAGCAGTACTTC	CASSSTGLGSYEQYF
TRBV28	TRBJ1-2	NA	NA	TGTGCCAGCAGTTCCGACATATACTATGGCTACACCTTC	CASSSDIYYGYTF
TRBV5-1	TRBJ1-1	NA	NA	TGCGCCAGCAGCTTAAACGGGGCTGGGGAGGGAGCTTTCTTT	CASSLNGAGEGAFF
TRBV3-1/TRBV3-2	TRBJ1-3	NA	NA	TGTGCCAGCAGCCAAGCCGGTGGAAACACCATATATTTT	CASSQAGGNTIYF
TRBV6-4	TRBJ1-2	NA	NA	TGTGCCAGCAGTGACGGCAGGAACTATGGCTACACCTTC	CASSDGRNYGYTF
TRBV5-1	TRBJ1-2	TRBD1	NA	TGCGCCAGCAGCCCGGACAGGAACTATGGCTACACCTTC	CASSPDRNYGYTF
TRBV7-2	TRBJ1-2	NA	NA	TGTGCCAGCAGCCGGGACACCCAGGGGTATGGCTACACCTTC	CASSRDTQGYGYTF
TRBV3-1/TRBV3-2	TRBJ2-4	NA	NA	TGTGCCAGCAGCCAAGTCAGGGGGGACCTAGCCAAAAACATTCAGTACTTC	CASSQVRGDLAKNIQYF
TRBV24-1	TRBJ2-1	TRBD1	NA	TGTGCCACCAGTGATCCATCCACAGGGGACCGAGATGAGCAGTTCTTC	CATSDPSTGDRDEQFF
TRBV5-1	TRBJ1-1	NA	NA	TGCGCCAGCAGCTTGGACCCGGCCAGGGCTTTGGGCACTGAAGCTTTCTTT	CASSLDPARALGTEAFF
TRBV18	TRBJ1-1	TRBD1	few	TGTGCCAGCTCACTAAACGCACAGGGGGCACTGGGGGCTTTCTTT	CASSLNAQGALGAFF
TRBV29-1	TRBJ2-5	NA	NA	TGCAGCAGTCGAAGCGGACAAGAGACCCAGTACTTC	CSSRSGQETQYF
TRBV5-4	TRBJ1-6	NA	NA	TGTGCCAGCAGCTTGGACAGGGTCAATTCACCCCTCCACTTT	CASSLDRVNSPLHF
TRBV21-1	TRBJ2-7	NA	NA	TGTGCCAGCACCCTGACAGTTAGCTCCTACGAGCAGTACTTC	CASTLTVSSYEQYF
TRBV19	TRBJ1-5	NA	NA	TGTGCCAGTAGCCCCGTTTATCAGCCCCAGCATTTT	CASSPVYQPQHF
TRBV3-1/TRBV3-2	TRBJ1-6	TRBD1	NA	TGTGCCAGCAGCCTCGGACAGGGGAATTCACCCCTCCACTTT	CASSLGQGNSPLHF
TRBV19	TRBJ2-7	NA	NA	TGTGCCAGTAGTATAAGTGGCAGTTCCTACGAGCAGTACTTC	CASSISGSSYEQYF
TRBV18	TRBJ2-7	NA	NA	TGTGCCAGCTCACCAGGGGGCAGGAACTACGAGCAGTACTTC	CASSPGGRNYEQYF
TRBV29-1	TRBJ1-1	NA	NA	TGCAGCGCATACTATCCGGGGGGAGGCACTGAAGCTTTCTTT	CSAYYPGGGTEAFF
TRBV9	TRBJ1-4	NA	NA	TGTGCCAGCAGCGTAGGTAGGGCGGGGCTCAATGAAAAACTGTTTTTT	CASSVGRAGLNEKLFF
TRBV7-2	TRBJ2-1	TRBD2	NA	TGTGCCAGCAGCCAGGGACTAGCGGGGGGCCTCAATGAGCAGTTCTTC	CASSQGLAGGLNEQFF
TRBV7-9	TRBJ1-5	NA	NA	TGTGCCAGCAGCTTAGCCGATGGCAGGCAGCATTTT	CASSLADGRQHF
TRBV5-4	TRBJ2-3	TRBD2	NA	TGTGCCAGCAGCCTACGAATACTAGCGGGAGGAACAGATACGCAGTATTTT	CASSLRILAGGTDTQYF
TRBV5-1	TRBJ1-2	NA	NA	TGCGCCAGCAGCTTGGGACAGAGTAACTATGGCTACACCTTC	CASSLGQSNYGYTF
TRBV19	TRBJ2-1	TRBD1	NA	TGTGCCAGTAGTGTAGGGACAGGGGGCAGAGATGAGCAGTTCTTC	CASSVGTGGRDEQFF